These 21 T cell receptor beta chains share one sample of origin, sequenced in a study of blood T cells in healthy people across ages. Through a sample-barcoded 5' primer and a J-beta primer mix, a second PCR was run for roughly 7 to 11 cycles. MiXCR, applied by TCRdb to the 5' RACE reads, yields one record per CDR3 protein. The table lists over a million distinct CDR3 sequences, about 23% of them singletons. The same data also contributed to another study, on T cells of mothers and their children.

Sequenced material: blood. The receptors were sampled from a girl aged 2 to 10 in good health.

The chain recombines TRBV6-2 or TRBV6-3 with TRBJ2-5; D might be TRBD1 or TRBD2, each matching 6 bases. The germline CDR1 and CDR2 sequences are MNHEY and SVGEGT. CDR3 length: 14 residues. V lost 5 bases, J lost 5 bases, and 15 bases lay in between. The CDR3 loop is CASSAGHPGETQYF. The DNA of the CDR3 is TGTGCCAGCAGTGCGGGACACCCTGGGGAGACCCAGTACTTC.

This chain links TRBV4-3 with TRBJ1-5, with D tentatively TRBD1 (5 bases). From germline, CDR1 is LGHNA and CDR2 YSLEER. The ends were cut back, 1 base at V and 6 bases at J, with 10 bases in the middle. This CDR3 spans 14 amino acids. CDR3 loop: CASSQGSGGQPQHF. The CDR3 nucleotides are TGCGCCAGCAGCCAAGGTTCGGGGGGTCAGCCCCAGCATTTT.

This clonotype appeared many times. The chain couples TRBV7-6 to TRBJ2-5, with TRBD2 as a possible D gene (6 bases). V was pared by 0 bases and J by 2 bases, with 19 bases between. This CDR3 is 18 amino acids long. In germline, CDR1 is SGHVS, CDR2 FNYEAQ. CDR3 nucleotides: TGTGCCAGCAGCTTAGCCCTAGCGCAATACGCTCTACAAGAGACCCAGTACTTC. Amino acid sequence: CASSLALAQYALQETQYF.

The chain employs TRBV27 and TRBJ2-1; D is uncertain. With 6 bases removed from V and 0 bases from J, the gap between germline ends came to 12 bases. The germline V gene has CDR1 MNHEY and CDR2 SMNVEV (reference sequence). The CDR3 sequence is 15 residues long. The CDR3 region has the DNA TGTGCCAGCAGGCCCCTGACGCTCTCCTACAATGAGCAGTTCTTC. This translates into CASRPLTLSYNEQFF.

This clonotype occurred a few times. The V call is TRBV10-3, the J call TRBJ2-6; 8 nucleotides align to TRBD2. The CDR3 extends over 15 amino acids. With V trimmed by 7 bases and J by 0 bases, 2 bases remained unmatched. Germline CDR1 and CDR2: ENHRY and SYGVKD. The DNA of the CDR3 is TGTGCCATCACCGGGGGGGCCTCTGGGGCCAACGTCCTGACTTTC. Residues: CAITGGASGANVLTF.

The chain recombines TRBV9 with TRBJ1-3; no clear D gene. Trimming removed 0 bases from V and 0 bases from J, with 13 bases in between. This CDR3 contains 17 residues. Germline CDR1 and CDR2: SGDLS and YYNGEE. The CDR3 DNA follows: TGTGCCAGCAGCGTAGGGAGGGCGCCAAGCTCTGGAAACACCATATATTTT. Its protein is CASSVGRAPSSGNTIYF.

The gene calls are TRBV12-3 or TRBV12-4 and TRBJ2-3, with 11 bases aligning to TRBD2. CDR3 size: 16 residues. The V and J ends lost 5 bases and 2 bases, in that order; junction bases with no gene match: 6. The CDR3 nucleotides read TGTGCCAGCAGTATTCTAGCGGGGGGATACACAGATACGCAGTATTTT. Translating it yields CASSILAGGYTDTQYF.

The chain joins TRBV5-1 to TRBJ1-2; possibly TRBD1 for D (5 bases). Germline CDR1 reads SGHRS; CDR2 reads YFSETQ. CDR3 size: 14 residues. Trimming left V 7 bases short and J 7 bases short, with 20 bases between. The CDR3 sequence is CASGSPLKGLGYTF. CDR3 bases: TGCGCCAGCGGCTCACCCTTAAAGGGGCTTGGCTACACCTTC.

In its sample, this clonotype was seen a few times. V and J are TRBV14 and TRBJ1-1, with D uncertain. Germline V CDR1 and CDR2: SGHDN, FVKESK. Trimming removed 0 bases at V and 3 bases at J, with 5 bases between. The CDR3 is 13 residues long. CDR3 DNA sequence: TGTGCCAGCAGCCAAGAGATGGACACTGAAGCTTTCTTT. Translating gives CASSQEMDTEAFF.

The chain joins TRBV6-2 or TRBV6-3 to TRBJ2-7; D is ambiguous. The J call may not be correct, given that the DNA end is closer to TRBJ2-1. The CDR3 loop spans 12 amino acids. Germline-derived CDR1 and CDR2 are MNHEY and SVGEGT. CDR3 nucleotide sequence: TGTGCCAGCAGCGCCTTAACTCATGAGCAGTTCTTC. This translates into CASSALTHEQFF.

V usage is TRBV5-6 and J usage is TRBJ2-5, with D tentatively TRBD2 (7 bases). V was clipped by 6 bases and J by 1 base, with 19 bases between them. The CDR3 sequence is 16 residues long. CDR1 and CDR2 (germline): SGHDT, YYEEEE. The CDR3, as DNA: TGTGCCAGCACCGCGAGGGGGGGGCGAAGCCAAGAGACCCAGTACTTC. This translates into CASTARGGRSQETQYF.

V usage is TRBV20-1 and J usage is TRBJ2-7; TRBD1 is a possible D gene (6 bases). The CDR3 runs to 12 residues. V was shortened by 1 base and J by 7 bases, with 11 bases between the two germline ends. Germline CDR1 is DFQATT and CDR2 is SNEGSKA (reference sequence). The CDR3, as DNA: TGCAGTGCTAGAGGCCCAGGACAGGAGCAGTACTTC. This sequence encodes CSARGPGQEQYF.

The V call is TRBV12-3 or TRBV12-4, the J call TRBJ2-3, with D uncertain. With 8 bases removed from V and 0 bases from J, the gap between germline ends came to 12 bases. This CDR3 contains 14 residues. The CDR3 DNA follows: TGTGCCAGCGGGTCTACCCGAAGCACAGATACGCAGTATTTT. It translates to CASGSTRSTDTQYF.

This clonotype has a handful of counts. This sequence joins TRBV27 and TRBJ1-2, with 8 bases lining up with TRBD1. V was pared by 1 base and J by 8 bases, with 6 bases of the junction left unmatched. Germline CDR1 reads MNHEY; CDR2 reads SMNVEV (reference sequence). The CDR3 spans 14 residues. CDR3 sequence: CASSLLAGGTGYTF. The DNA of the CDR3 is TGTGCCAGCAGTTTATTGGCAGGGGGCACGGGCTACACCTTC.

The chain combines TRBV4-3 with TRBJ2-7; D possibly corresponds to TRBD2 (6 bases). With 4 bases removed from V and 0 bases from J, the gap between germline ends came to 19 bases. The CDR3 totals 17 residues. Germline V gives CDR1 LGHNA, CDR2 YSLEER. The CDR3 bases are TGCGCCAGCAGCCCCCAGTATGCGGGGCAGAGCTCCTACGAGCAGTACTTC. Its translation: CASSPQYAGQSSYEQYF.

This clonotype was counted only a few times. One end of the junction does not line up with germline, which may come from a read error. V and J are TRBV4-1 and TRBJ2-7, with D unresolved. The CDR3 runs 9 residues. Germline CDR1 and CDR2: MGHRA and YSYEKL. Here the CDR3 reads CASSQDESF. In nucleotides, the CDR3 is TGCGCCAGCAGCCAAGATGAGAGTTTC.

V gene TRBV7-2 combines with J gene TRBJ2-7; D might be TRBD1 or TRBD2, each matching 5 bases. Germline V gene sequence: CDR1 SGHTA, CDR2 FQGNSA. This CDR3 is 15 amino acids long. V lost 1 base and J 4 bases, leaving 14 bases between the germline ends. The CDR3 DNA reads TGTGCCAGCAGCTTAGAGGGACGCCCTCCTTACGAGCAGTACTTC. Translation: CASSLEGRPPYEQYF.

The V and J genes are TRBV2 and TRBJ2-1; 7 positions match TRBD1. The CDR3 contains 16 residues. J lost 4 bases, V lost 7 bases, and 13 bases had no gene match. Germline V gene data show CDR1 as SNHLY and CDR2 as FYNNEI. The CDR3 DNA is TGTGCCAGCAAGAGACAGGGTCTATCGGAATACAATGAGCAGTTCTTC. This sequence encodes CASKRQGLSEYNEQFF.

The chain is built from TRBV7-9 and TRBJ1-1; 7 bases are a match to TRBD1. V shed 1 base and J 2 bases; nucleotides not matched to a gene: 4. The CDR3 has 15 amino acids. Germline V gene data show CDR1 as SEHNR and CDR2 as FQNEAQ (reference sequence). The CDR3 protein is CASSLVDRSNTEAFF. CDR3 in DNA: TGTGCCAGCAGCTTAGTGGACAGGAGCAACACTGAAGCTTTCTTT.

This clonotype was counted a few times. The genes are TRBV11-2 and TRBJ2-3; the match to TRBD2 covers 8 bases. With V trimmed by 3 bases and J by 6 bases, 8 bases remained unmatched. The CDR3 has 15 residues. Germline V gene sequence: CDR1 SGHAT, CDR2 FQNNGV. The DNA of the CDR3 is TGTGCCAGCAGCTTCAGTCGGGAGGGAGGGGATACGCAGTATTTT. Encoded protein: CASSFSREGGDTQYF.

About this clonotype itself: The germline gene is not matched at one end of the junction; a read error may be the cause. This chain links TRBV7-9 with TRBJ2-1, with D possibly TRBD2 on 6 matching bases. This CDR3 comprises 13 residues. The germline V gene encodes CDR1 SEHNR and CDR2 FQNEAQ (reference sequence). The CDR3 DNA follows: TGTGTCAGCAGCTTAGCGGACGGTGGTGAGCAGTTCTTC. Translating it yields CVSSLADGGEQFF.